These T cell receptor beta chains were read from a single sample in a study of response to subunit inactivated influenza vaccine. In TCRdb, the RT-PCR reads were re-called with MiXCR into one record per CDR3 protein. The data contain around 540,000 distinct CDR3 sequences, about an eighth of them singletons. Sequencing used PBMCs from blood, obtained on the day of vaccination. Receptors originate from a man aged 45 to 65 who received an inactivated influenza vaccine. Both conserved end residues are part of each CDR3. Each record gives: V gene, J gene, CDR3 protein.

TRBV6-5,TRBJ2-7,CASSPLRYEQYF
TRBV29-1,TRBJ2-6,CSVVQGRANVLTF
TRBV29-1,TRBJ2-5,CSASSYRQGSGTQYF
TRBV11-2,TRBJ2-7,CASSSAGTGAYEQYF
TRBV19,TRBJ2-7,CASSTQMTYEQYF
TRBV7-2,TRBJ2-7,CASSFGPRGFEQYF
TRBV10-3,TRBJ1-1,CAISSGRGNTEAFF
TRBV18,TRBJ2-6,CASSPRTAYSGANVLTF
TRBV29-1,TRBJ1-1,CSVETPEAFF
TRBV7-9,TRBJ2-3,CASSLSRGVTDTQYF
TRBV29-1,TRBJ2-2,CSVVLGLAGPTGELFF
TRBV24-1,TRBJ1-1,CATSEGTGGAFF
TRBV7-9,TRBJ1-5,CASSGWGTGNQPQHF
TRBV7-9,TRBJ2-7,CASSLVREGEQYF
TRBV13,TRBJ2-1,CASSHRSRARRSYNEQFF
TRBV3-1,TRBJ2-1,CASSSSTRDNEQFF
TRBV7-2,TRBJ2-1,CASSRSGTDYNEQFF
TRBV6-1,TRBJ2-5,CASIPSGLGRAETQYF
TRBV15,TRBJ2-5,CATSRVGRSGETQYF
TRBV27,TRBJ2-2,CASSYTGGSFAGELFF
TRBV6-2/TRBV6-3,TRBJ2-7,CASSPSLVSEQYF
TRBV27,TRBJ2-3,CASSWDRRDTQYF
TRBV5-1,TRBJ2-6,CASSLNVLSRAGANVLTF
TRBV9,TRBJ2-7,CASSVGVGSDEQYF
TRBV29-1,TRBJ2-3,CSVVDGTHTQYF
TRBV5-6,TRBJ1-5,CASSLAGTLQPQHF
TRBV12-3/TRBV12-4,TRBJ1-1,CASSFQEMNTEAFF
TRBV6-5,TRBJ2-5,CASSYSKGNGGTQYF
TRBV5-1,TRBJ2-2,CASSWDRAAGELFF
TRBV27,TRBJ2-1,CASSPGVAGWYEQFF
TRBV27,TRBJ2-3,CASSFVNTDTQYF
TRBV7-2,TRBJ2-3,CASSLGDSSSTDTQYF
TRBV29-1,TRBJ2-7,CSVVAGFNEQYF
TRBV29-1,TRBJ2-3,CSVERGGPRDTQYF
TRBV12-3/TRBV12-4,TRBJ2-7,CASKGKTYEQYF
TRBV6-2/TRBV6-3,TRBJ2-3,CASSKTRQNTDTQYF
TRBV19,TRBJ2-3,CASSEGQGDTDTQYF
TRBV20-1,TRBJ1-4,CSSSGPATARDQTNEKLFF
TRBV12-3/TRBV12-4,TRBJ2-5,CAITYDTQETQYF
TRBV20-1,TRBJ2-7,CSARSLWTSGFCEQYF
TRBV5-1,TRBJ2-1,CASSHSRGINNEQFF
TRBV24-1,TRBJ2-1,CATSGLLSGRASYNEQFF
TRBV11-2,TRBJ1-1,CASSGPGLLNTEAFF
TRBV2,TRBJ2-3,CASESGTGLTDTQYF
TRBV6-1,TRBJ2-1,CASRRAGTSGTGSYNEQFF
TRBV24-1,TRBJ2-3,CATSDPTSIPSTDTQYF
TRBV14,TRBJ2-5,CASSHTGSGTQYF
TRBV12-3/TRBV12-4,TRBJ2-2,CASSPEQRGAAGELFF
TRBV7-8,TRBJ2-3,CASRGLYTDTQYF
TRBV4-1,TRBJ2-3,CASSRSSGGVSDTQYF
TRBV5-1,TRBJ2-7,CASSENHYEQYF